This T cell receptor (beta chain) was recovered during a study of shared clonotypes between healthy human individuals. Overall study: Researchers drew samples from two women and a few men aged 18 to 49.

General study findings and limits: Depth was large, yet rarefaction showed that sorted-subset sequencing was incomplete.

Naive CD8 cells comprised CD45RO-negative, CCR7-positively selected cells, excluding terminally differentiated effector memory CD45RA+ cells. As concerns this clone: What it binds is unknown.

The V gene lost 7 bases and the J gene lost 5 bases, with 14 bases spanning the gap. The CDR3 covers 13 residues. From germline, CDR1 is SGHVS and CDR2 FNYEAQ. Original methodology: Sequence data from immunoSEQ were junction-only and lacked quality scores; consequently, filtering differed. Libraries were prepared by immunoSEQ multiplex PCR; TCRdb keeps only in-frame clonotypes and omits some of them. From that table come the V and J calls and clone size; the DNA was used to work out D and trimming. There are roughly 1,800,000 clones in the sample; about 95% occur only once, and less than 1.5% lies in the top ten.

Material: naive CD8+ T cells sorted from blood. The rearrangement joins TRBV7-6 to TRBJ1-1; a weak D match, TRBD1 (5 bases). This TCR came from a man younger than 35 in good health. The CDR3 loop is CASTRERGTEAFF. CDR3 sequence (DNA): TGTGCCAGCACCAGGGAGAGAGGAACTGAAGCTTTCTTT.